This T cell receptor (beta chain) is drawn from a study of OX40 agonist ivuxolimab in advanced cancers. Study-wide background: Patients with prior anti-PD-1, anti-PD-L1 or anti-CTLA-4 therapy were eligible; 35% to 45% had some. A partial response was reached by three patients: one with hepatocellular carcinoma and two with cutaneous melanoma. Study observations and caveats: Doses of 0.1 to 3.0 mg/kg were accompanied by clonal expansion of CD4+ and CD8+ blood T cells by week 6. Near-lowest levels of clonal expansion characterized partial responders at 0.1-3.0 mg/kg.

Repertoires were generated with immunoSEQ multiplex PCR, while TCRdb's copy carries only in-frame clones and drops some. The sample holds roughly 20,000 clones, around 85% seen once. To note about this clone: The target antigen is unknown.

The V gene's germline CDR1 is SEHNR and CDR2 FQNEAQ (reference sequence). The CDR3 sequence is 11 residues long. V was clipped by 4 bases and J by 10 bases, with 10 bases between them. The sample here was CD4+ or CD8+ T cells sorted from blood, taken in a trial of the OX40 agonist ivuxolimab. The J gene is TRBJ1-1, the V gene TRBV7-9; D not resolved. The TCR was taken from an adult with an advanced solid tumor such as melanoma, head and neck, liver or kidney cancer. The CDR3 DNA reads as TGTGCCAGCAGCTCCACCGGCGGAGCTTTCTTT. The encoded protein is CASSSTGGAFF.